Here is one T cell receptor beta chain with its context. The record originates from a study of control samples from healthy donors and cancer patients. Produced via immunoSEQ multiplex PCR; TCRdb's table is partial and in-frame only. Altogether about 89,000 clones are present, roughly 86% being singletons, with the ten largest covering more than 20%. Germline V gene lookup returns CDR1 PRHDT and CDR2 FYEKMQ (reference sequence). V lost 5 bases and J 4 bases, leaving 10 bases between the germline ends. The CDR3 contains 13 residues. This receptor was taken from a young man in good health. Sequencing used blood. The chain combines TRBV13 with TRBJ2-3; D call uncertain. For the CDR3, the DNA is TGTGCCAGCAGCCTATCCTCCCCAGATACGCAGTATTTT. Translating it yields CASSLSSPDTQYF.